Below, 23 T cell receptor beta chains from the same sample are listed, as sequenced in a study of shared clonotypes between healthy human individuals. Only in-frame clones appear in the TCRdb table, and some are missing; sequencing was by immunoSEQ multiplex PCR. The table lists roughly 2 million clones, about 94% of them singletons, with around 0.13% in the top ten. The sample consisted of naive CD4+ T cells sorted from blood. Described subset: CD45RA+ positively selected. Receptors were obtained from a man between 18 and 29 years old in good health.

The chain uses TRBV18 and TRBJ1-5, with D possibly TRBD1 on 5 matching bases. This CDR3 has 15 residues. Germline values: CDR1 KGHSH, CDR2 LQKENI. The V end was cut by 2 bases, the J end by 7 bases, with 15 bases between. The CDR3 region has the DNA TGTGCCAGCTCACCAACCGGGGGAGTTCGGCAGCCCCAGCATTTT. This sequence encodes CASSPTGGVRQPQHF.

The genes are TRBV7-2 and TRBJ2-5; D unclear. With 11 bases removed from V and 2 bases from J, the gap between germline ends came to 12 bases. From germline, CDR1 is SGHTA and CDR2 FQGNSA. The CDR3 runs 12 residues. The CDR3: CASSALQETQYF. DNA for the CDR3: TGTGCCTCCTCTGCCTTACAAGAGACCCAGTACTTC.

This clone was found a few times. At one of its ends the junction is not consistent with the germline gene, which may arise from a read error. The V and J genes are TRBV2 and TRBJ2-1, with a tentative D call TRBD1 (5 bases). The CDR3 has 11 residues. Germline CDR1 is SNHLY and CDR2 is FYNNEI. The CDR3 spells CASSEAIGAVF. CDR3 nucleotides: TGTGCCAGCAGTGAAGCAATAGGGGCAGTCTTC.

The rearrangement joins TRBV4-3 to TRBJ2-3, with a tentative D call TRBD2 (6 bases). Germline values: CDR1 LGHNA, CDR2 YSLEER. The CDR3 length is 15 residues. The V end lost 0 bases, the J end lost 4 bases, and 11 bases lay between the germline ends. In nucleotides, the CDR3 is TGCGCCAGCAGCCAAGATGCCTGGGGGGCAGATACGCAGTATTTT. This gives the protein CASSQDAWGADTQYF.

This clone was detected a few times. V is TRBV6-5 and J is TRBJ2-7, with unresolved D. Between the trimmed V and J ends, which lost 0 bases and 4 bases, there was a span of 13 bases. CDR1 is MNHEY, CDR2 SVGAGI, per germline. The CDR3 consists of 15 residues. The CDR3 nucleotides are TGTGCCAGCAGTTACTCGTCCCCTGGGGATTACGAGCAGTACTTC. Translation: CASSYSSPGDYEQYF.

The chain links TRBV28 to TRBJ2-7; D gene uncertain. The CDR3 is 12 residues long. Germline V gene sequence: CDR1 MDHEN, CDR2 SYDVKM. The germline V and J ends were trimmed by 2 bases and 4 bases, with 6 bases remaining between them. CDR3 region: CASSLAVYEQYF. CDR3 in DNA: TGTGCCAGCAGTTTAGCGGTGTACGAGCAGTACTTC.

The CDR3 DNA sequence: TGTGCCTGGAGACGACTGAGGACAGCAGACTACACCTTC. Protein: CAWRRLRTADYTF. The J gene is TRBJ1-2, the V gene TRBV30, with TRBD1 as a possible D gene (6 bases). The CDR3 loop spans 13 amino acids. Per the germline V gene, CDR1 is GTSNPN and CDR2 is SVGIG (reference sequence). V lost 3 bases, J lost 10 bases, and 18 bases lay in between.

Remarks on this clone: The same CDR3 arises from other DNA sequences in this sample as well. The chain employs TRBV5-1 and TRBJ1-1, with a weak D call TRBD1 (6 bases). This CDR3 contains 15 residues. Germline CDR1 reads SGHRS; CDR2 reads YFSETQ. V lost 3 bases and J lost 3, with 15 bases in between. CDR3 amino acids: CASSSTGQGYTEAFF. Here the CDR3 DNA reads TGCGCCAGCAGCTCGACCGGGCAGGGGTACACTGAAGCTTTCTTT. The full variable domain, rest sourced from reference TRBV5-1 and TRBJ1-1, is KAGVTQTPRYLIKTRGQQVTLSCSPISGHRSVSWYQQTPGQGLQFLFEYFSETQRNKGNFPGRFSGRQFSNSRSEMNVSTLELGDSALYLCASSSTGQGYTEAFFGQGTRLTVV.

V and J are TRBV30 and TRBJ1-2; 9 bases are shared with TRBD1. Germline trimming cut 2 bases from V and 8 bases from J; bases unmatched to any gene: 6. CDR3 length: 13 amino acids. From germline, CDR1 is GTSNPN and CDR2 SVGIG (reference sequence). The CDR3 bases are TGTGCCTGGAGTCCAGACAGGGGGGGCGGCTACACCTTC. Translating gives CAWSPDRGGGYTF.

The V and J genes are TRBV29-1 and TRBJ2-5; maybe TRBD1 (5 bases). This CDR3 region has 12 residues. Trimming stripped 3 bases from V and 5 bases from J, with 10 bases between. Germline assignment: CDR1 SQVTM and CDR2 ANQGSEA. CDR3: CSVEKGLETQYF. In nucleotides, the CDR3 is TGCAGCGTTGAGAAGGGGCTGGAGACCCAGTACTTC.

The chain combines TRBV5-6 with TRBJ1-2; tentatively, D is TRBD1 (5 bases). CDR3 length: 14 amino acids. V was trimmed by 2 bases and J by 1 base, leaving 9 bases between them. The germline CDR1 and CDR2 sequences are SGHDT and YYEEEE. CDR3 protein: CASSFIRGNYGYTF. In nucleotides, the CDR3 is TGTGCCAGCAGCTTTATAAGGGGTAACTATGGCTACACCTTC.

With respect to this clone: Different DNA sequences within this sample yield the same CDR3. The chain couples TRBV19 to TRBJ2-5, with a possible D match to TRBD2 (5 bases). The germline V gene has CDR1 LNHDA and CDR2 SQIVND (reference sequence). This CDR3 comprises 12 residues. Trimming shortened V by 6 bases and J by 1 base, and 6 bases separated the two germline ends. CDR3 sequence reads: CASRDFQETQYF. The CDR3 DNA reads as TGTGCCAGTAGGGACTTCCAAGAGACCCAGTACTTC.

For the CDR3, the DNA is TGTGCCTTCCGGGAGGGGAACACCATATATTTT. Protein sequence: CAFREGNTIYF. The V gene is TRBV27, the J gene TRBJ1-3, with D possibly matching TRBD1 (5 bases). This CDR3 contains 11 residues. V was cut by 11 bases and J by 7 bases, with 12 bases left in between. Germline values: CDR1 MNHEY, CDR2 SMNVEV (reference sequence).

This clone was detected once. Other nucleotide sequences in the sample specify the same CDR3. The V call is TRBV11-2, the J call TRBJ2-2, with unresolved D. CDR3 length: 13 amino acids. The germline V gene has CDR1 SGHAT and CDR2 FQNNGV. Trimming shortened V by 5 bases and J by 4 bases, and 8 bases separated the two germline ends. This chain's CDR3 is CASSLRGTGELFF. CDR3 bases: TGTGCCAGCAGCCTCCGTGGCACCGGGGAGCTGTTTTTT.

This chain links TRBV5-6 with TRBJ1-5; 9 bases match TRBD1. This CDR3 comprises 14 residues. V lost 5 bases to trimming and J lost 5 bases; unmatched junction nucleotides: 5. Germline V gene lookup returns CDR1 SGHDT and CDR2 YYEEEE. The CDR3: CASRLQGAHQPQHF. CDR3 nucleotides: TGTGCCAGCAGATTACAGGGGGCACATCAGCCCCAGCATTTT. Full variable domain (outside the CDR3, taken from reference TRBV5-6 and TRBJ1-5): DAGVTQSPTHLIKTRGQQVTLRCSPKSGHDTVSWYQQALGQGPQFIFQYYEEEERQRGNFPDRFSGHQFPNYSSELNVNALLLGDSALYLCASRLQGAHQPQHFGDGTRLSIL.

In nucleotides, the CDR3 is TGTGCCACCCCCTCTAGCCATCCCGGGGAGCTGTTTTTT. Protein: CATPSSHPGELFF. The genes are TRBV11-3 and TRBJ2-2; TRBD2 is a possible D gene (5 bases). Germline V gene data show CDR1 as SGHNT and CDR2 as YENEEA. V lost 10 bases, J lost 6 bases, and 15 bases lay in between. This CDR3 comprises 13 residues.

In regard to this clone: Other DNA sequences in the sample encode the same CDR3. This rearrangement joins TRBV18 to TRBJ2-5; D gene ambiguous. The V end lost 3 bases, the J end lost 5 bases, and 7 bases lay between the germline ends. CDR1 is KGHSH, CDR2 LQKENI, per germline. The length of the CDR3 is 12 residues. Written as DNA, the CDR3 is TGTGCCAGCTCACCCGACGGGGAGACCCAGTACTTC. Its protein product is CASSPDGETQYF.

For this clone: The same CDR3 also results from other DNA sequences found in this sample. The chain uses TRBV4-1 and TRBJ2-2, with 10 bases that match TRBD1. V was pared by 4 bases and J by 2 bases, with 4 bases of the junction left unmatched. The V gene's germline CDR1 is MGHRA and CDR2 YSYEKL. CDR3 length: 16 residues. CDR3 region: CASSPRQGANTGELFF. As DNA, the CDR3 is TGCGCCAGCAGCCCACGACAGGGGGCCAACACCGGGGAGCTGTTTTTT.

This clone has a single count. The CDR3 DNA reads as TGTGCCTGGAGTTACTTCGAGACAGATACGCAGTATTTT. It translates to CAWSYFETDTQYF. The V and J genes are TRBV30 and TRBJ2-3; no firm D call. The CDR3 is 13 residues long. V dropped 2 bases and J dropped 3 bases, with 9 bases sitting between them. CDR1 GTSNPN and CDR2 SVGIG come from the germline V gene (reference sequence).

This clone was recorded only once. J is TRBJ1-3 and V is TRBV7-9; D possibly corresponds to TRBD1 (6 bases). CDR1 is SEHNR, CDR2 FQNEAQ, per germline (reference sequence). Trimming took off 2 bases at V and 4 bases at J, with 12 bases between the two ends. CDR3 length: 15 amino acids. DNA of the CDR3: TGTGCCAGCAGCTTAACCGGGACAACGGGAAACACCATATATTTT. Residues: CASSLTGTTGNTIYF.

The V gene is TRBV19, the J gene TRBJ1-6; 7 bases are a match to TRBD1. Germline CDR1 and CDR2: LNHDA and SQIVND (reference sequence). Unmatched junction bases numbered 12, after V lost 6 bases and J lost 10 bases. The CDR3 is made up of 15 amino acids. The CDR3 spells CASRSTGTVDSPLHF. In DNA form, the CDR3 reads TGTGCCAGTAGATCGACCGGGACAGTTGACTCACCCCTCCACTTT.

The CDR3 DNA reads TGTGCCAGCAGGCCCGCCGGCAGGGGGCAGGGTGGCTACACCTTC. As protein: CASRPAGRGQGGYTF. This chain uses TRBV28 with TRBJ1-2; 8 nucleotides align to TRBD1. The J segment lost 7 bases and the V segment lost 6 bases, leaving 13 bases of the junction unmatched. The germline V gene has CDR1 MDHEN and CDR2 SYDVKM. The CDR3 sequence is 15 residues long.

Worth noting for this clone: This sample includes further DNA sequences coding for the same CDR3. The chain employs TRBV5-1 and TRBJ2-7; TRBD2 matches at 14 bases. J was trimmed by 3 bases and V by 4 bases; bases with no gene match: 3. CDR1 and CDR2 from the germline V gene are SGHRS and YFSETQ. CDR3 length: 15 residues. CDR3 sequence (DNA): TGCGCCAGCAGCCCCGGACTAGCGGGGGGCTACGAGCAGTACTTC. Translated, it gives CASSPGLAGGYEQYF.